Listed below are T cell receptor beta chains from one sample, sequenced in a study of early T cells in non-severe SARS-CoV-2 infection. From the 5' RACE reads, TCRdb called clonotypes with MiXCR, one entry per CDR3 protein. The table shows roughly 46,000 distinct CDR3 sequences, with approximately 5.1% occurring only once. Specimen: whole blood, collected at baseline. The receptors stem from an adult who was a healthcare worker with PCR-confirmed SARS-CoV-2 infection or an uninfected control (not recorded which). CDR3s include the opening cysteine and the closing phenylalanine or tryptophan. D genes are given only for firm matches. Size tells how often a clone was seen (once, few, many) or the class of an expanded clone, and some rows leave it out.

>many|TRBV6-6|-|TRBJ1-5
CASSFEVNQPQHF
TGTGCCAGCAGTTTTGAGGTTAATCAGCCCCAGCATTTT
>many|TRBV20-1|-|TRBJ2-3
CSAGRFSDTQYF
TGCAGTGCGGGGAGGTTTTCAGATACGCAGTATTTT
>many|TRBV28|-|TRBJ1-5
CASSKTLPGQPQHF
TGTGCCAGCAGCAAGACCCTCCCCGGTCAGCCCCAGCATTTT
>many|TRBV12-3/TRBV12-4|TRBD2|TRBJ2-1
CASSRGLAVSSYNEQFF
TGTGCCAGCAGTAGGGGACTAGCGGTCAGCTCCTACAATGAGCAGTTCTTC
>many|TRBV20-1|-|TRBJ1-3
CSAQKLENTIYF
TGCAGTGCTCAGAAGTTGGAAAACACCATATATTTT
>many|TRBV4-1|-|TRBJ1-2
CASSQDSNWRFYGYTF
TGCGCCAGCAGCCAAGACTCCAATTGGAGGTTCTATGGCTACACCTTC
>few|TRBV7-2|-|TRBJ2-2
CASSLDLWGGELFF
TGTGCCAGCAGCTTGGATCTTTGGGGCGGGGAGCTGTTTTTT
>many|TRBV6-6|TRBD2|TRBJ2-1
CASSYPPGGPNQFF
TGTGCCAGCAGTTACCCTCCGGGGGGGCCAAATCAGTTCTTC
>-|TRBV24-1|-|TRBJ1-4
CATEDSNNEKLFF
TGTGCCACGGAGGACAGCAACAATGAAAAACTGTTTTTT
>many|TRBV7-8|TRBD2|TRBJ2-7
CASSLARGVSYEQYF
TGTGCCAGCAGCTTAGCGCGGGGGGTGAGCTACGAGCAGTACTTC
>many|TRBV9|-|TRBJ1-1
CASSQTWGGMGTEAFF
TGTGCCAGCAGCCAGACTTGGGGGGGAATGGGCACTGAAGCTTTCTTT
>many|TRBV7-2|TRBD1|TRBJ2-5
CASSSSPGGTQYF
TGTGCCAGCAGCTCTTCACCAGGGGGGACCCAGTACTTC
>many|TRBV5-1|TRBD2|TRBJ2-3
CASSSSGSSADTQYF
TGCGCCAGCAGCTCTAGCGGGAGTAGCGCAGATACGCAGTATTTT
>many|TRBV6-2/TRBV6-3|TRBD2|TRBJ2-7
CASSLLAGRGGEQYF
TGTGCCAGCAGTCTACTAGCGGGGCGCGGAGGAGAGCAGTACTTC
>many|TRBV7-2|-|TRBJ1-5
CASSSAGEQPQHF
TGTGCCAGCAGCTCGGCAGGGGAACAGCCCCAGCATTTT
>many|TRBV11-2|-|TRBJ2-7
CASSLDQEDEQYF
TGTGCCAGCAGCTTAGACCAGGAGGACGAGCAGTACTTC
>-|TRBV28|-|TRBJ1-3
CASSLRGGGNTIYF
TGTGCCAGCAGTCTCCGGGGCGGAGGAAACACCATATATTTT
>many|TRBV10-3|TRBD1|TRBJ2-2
CAISAVGTGGAANTGELFF
TGTGCCATCAGTGCGGTGGGGACAGGGGGCGCAGCGAACACCGGGGAGCTGTTTTTT
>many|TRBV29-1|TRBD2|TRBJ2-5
CSVAGDYQETQYF
TGCAGCGTTGCGGGGGACTATCAAGAGACCCAGTACTTC
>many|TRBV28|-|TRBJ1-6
CASSYSSYNSPLHF
TGTGCCAGCAGCTACAGCTCCTATAATTCACCCCTCCACTTT
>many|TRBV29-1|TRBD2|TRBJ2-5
CSVGLAGGETQYF
TGCAGCGTTGGACTAGCGGGGGGAGAGACCCAGTACTTC
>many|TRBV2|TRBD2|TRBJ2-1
CASSPFRTSGLNEQFF
TGTGCCAGCAGTCCTTTCCGGACTAGCGGACTCAATGAGCAGTTCTTC
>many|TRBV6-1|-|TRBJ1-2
CARMSRTAYDGYTF
TGTGCCAGAATGTCCCGGACAGCTTATGATGGCTACACCTTC
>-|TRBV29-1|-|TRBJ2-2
CSGGDSNTGELFF
TGCAGCGGAGGGGATTCGAACACCGGGGAGCTGTTTTTT
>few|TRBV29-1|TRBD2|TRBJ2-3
CSVWLAGRDTQYF
TGCAGCGTTTGGCTAGCGGGAAGGGATACGCAGTATTTT
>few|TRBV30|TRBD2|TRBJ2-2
CASLERTSVGELFF
TGTGCCTCCCTGGAACGGACTAGCGTCGGGGAGCTGTTTTTT
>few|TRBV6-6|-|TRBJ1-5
CASSPWTDSNQPQHF
TGTGCCAGCAGTCCATGGACGGATAGCAATCAGCCCCAGCATTTT
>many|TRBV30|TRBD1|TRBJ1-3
CAWSRTGGDTIYF
TGTGCCTGGAGTAGGACAGGGGGGGACACCATATATTTT
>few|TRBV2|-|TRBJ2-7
CASSEGVGPYEQYF
TGTGCCAGCAGTGAAGGAGTGGGACCCTACGAGCAGTACTTC
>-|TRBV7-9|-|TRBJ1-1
CASSPQGNPEAFF
TGTGCCAGCAGCCCACAGGGAAACCCTGAAGCTTTCTTT
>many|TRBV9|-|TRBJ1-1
CASSVEARANEAFF
TGTGCCAGCAGCGTAGAGGCCCGGGCGAATGAAGCTTTCTTT
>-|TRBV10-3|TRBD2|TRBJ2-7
CAIRKTSGSSSEQYF
TGTGCCATCAGGAAGACTAGCGGGAGTTCGAGCGAGCAGTACTTC
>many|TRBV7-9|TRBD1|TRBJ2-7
CASREGQGANEQYF
TGTGCCAGCAGGGAAGGACAGGGGGCCAACGAGCAGTACTTT
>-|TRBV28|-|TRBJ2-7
CASSLWGDNSYEQYF
TGTGCCAGCAGTTTATGGGGGGATAACTCCTACGAGCAGTACTTC
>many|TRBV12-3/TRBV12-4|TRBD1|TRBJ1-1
CASRGTGTTEAFF
TGTGCCAGCAGGGGGACAGGGACCACTGAAGCTTTCTTT
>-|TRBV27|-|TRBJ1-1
CASSQVGTHTEAFF
TGTGCCAGCAGTCAGGTGGGGACCCACACTGAAGCTTTCTTT
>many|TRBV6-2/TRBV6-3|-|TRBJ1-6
CASSPPLHF
TGTGCCAGCAGTCCACCCCTCCATTTT
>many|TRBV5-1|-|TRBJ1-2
CASSFPDPSGGYTF
TGCGCCAGCAGCTTCCCTGACCCCTCGGGGGGCTACACCTTC
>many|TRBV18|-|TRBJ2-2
CASSQTPNTGELFF
TGTGCCAGCTCACAAACCCCGAACACCGGGGAGCTGTTTTTT
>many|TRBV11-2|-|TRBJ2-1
CASSPRSGSGYNEQFF
TGTGCCAGCAGCCCAAGGAGCGGGTCGGGGTACAATGAGCAGTTCTTC
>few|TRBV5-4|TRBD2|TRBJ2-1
CASSLGLAEYNEQFF
TGTGCCAGCAGCTTGGGTCTAGCGGAGTACAATGAGCAGTTCTTC
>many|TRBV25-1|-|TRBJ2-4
CASSVDRAGAKNIQYF
TGTGCCAGCAGTGTGGACCGAGCGGGTGCCAAAAACATTCAGTACTTC
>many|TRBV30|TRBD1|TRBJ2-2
CAWNHGTDTGELFF
TGTGCCTGGAATCATGGGACAGACACCGGGGAGCTGTTTTTT
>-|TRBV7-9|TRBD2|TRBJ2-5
CASSLIAGFKETQYF
TGTGCCAGCAGCTTAATAGCGGGTTTTAAAGAGACCCAGTACTTC
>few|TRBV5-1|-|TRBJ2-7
CASSLGQPEYEQYF
TGCGCCAGCAGCTTGGGACAACCGGAGTACGAGCAGTACTTC
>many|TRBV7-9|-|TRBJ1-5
CASRASGVGQPQHF
TGTGCCAGCAGGGCGTCAGGGGTCGGTCAGCCCCAGCATTTT
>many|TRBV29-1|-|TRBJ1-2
CSVGVGGYTF
TGCAGCGTTGGGGTAGGGGGCTACACCTTC
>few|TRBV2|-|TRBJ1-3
CASSGRQTPGNTIYF
TGTGCCAGCAGTGGGAGACAGACTCCTGGAAACACCATATATTTT
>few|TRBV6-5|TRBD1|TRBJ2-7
CASRPRQGNYEQYF
TGTGCCAGCAGACCACGACAGGGGAACTACGAGCAGTACTTC
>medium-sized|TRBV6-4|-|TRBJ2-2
CASSEGNTGELFF
TGTGCCAGCAGTGAGGGGAACACCGGGGAGCTGTTTTTT
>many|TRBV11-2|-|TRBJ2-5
CASSSGPRLETQYF
TGTGCCAGCAGTAGCGGACCACGGCTGGAGACCCAGTACTTC
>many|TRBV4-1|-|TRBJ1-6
CASSQVLDSDSPLHF
TGCGCCAGCAGCCAAGTTCTCGACAGCGATTCACCCCTCCACTTT
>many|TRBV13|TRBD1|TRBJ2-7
CASSLVGQGYEQYF
TGTGCCAGCAGCTTAGTGGGACAGGGTTACGAGCAGTACTTC
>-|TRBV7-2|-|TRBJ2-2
CASSRMGFGRGELFF
TGTGCCAGCAGCCGCATGGGTTTCGGACGCGGGGAGCTGTTTTTT
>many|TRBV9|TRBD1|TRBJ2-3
CASSVVVGTGDTDTQYF
TGTGCCAGCAGCGTAGTAGTGGGGACAGGGGACACAGATACGCAGTATTTT
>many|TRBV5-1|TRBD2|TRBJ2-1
CASSPVAGGDEQFF
TGCGCCAGCAGCCCAGTAGCGGGAGGTGATGAGCAGTTCTTC
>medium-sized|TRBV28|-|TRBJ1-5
CASSQMGSNQPQHF
TGTGCCAGCAGTCAAATGGGGTCCAATCAGCCCCAGCATTTT